This T cell receptor beta chain was identified in a study of blood T cell repertoires in COVID-19. Study-level information: Specimens from acute and convalescent COVID-19 originated in the United States, Italy and Spain. The analysed material was cDNA or gDNA that came from T cells, B-cell-depleted T cells, or PBMCs.

Losses at the gene ends were 5 bases for V and 11 bases for J; bases not matched to a gene: 9. This CDR3 is built from 13 residues. Germline-derived CDR1 and CDR2 are MDHEN and SYDVKM. Per the original data handling: Quantification of nucleated cells was approximated via reference gene primer amplification. Libraries were prepared by immunoSEQ multiplex PCR; TCRdb keeps only in-frame clonotypes and omits some of them. V, J and clone size reflect that table, while D and trimming were determined from the DNA. The sample includes around 77,000 clones, about nine tenths of them seen just once. The chain employs TRBV28 and TRBJ1-5, with 7 bases aligning to TRBD1. The sequence derives from a man aged 65 to 79 with active or convalescent COVID-19. The material sequenced was peripheral blood. Written as DNA, the CDR3 is TGTGCCAGCAGTCGGAGGGGGCTTCCGGCCCAGCATTTT. It codes for CASSRRGLPAQHF.